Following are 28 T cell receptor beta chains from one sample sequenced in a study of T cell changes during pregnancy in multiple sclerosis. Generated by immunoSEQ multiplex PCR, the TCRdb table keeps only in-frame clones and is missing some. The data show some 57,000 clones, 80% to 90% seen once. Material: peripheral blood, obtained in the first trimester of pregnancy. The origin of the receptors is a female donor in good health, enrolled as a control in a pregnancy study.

The CDR3 DNA follows: TGTGCCAGCAGGTTGGACAGCCCGAATCAGCCCCAGCATTTT. Its protein is CASRLDSPNQPQHF. The chain is built from TRBV7-9 and TRBJ1-5; tentative D call: TRBD1 (6 bases). The CDR3 has 14 amino acids. Trimming took off 6 bases at V and 4 bases at J, with 13 bases between the two ends. Germline V gene data show CDR1 as SEHNR and CDR2 as FQNEAQ (reference sequence).

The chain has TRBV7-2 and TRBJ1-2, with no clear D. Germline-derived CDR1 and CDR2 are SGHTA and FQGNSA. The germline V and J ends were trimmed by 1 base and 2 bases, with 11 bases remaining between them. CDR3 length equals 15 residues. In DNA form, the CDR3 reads TGTGCCAGCAGCTTAGGTCTCCCGGTCAACTATGGCTACACCTTC. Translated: CASSLGLPVNYGYTF. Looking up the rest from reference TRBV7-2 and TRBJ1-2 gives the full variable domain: GAGVSQSPSNKVTEKGKDVELRCDPISGHTALYWYRQSLGQGLEFLIYFQGNSAPDKSGLPSDRFSAERTGGSVSTLTIQRTQQEDSAVYLCASSLGLPVNYGYTFGSGTRLTVV.

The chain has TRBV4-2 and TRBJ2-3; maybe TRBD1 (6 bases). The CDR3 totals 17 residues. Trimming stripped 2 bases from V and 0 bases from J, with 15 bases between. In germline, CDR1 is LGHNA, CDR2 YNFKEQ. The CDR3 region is CASSQQDSRRSTDTQYF. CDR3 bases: TGTGCCAGCAGCCAACAGGACAGTCGTCGGAGCACAGATACGCAGTATTTT.

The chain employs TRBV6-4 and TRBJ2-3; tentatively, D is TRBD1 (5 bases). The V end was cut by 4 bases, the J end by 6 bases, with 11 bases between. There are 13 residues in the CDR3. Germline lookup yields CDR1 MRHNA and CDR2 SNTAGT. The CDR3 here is CASSARASDTQYF. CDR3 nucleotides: TGTGCCAGCAGTGCCAGGGCCTCGGATACGCAGTATTTT.

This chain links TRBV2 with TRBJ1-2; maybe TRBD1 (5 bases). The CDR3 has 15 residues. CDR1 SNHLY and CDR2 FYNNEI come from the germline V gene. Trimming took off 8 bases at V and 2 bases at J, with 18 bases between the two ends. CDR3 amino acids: CASGTDSDLNYGYTF. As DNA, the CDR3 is TGTGCCAGCGGAACTGACAGTGACTTGAACTATGGCTACACCTTC.

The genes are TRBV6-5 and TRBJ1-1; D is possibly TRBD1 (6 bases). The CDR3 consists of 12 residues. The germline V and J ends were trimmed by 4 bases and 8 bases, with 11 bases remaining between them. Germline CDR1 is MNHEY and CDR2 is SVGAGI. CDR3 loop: CASSFGTSEAFF. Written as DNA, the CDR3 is TGTGCCAGCAGTTTTGGGACATCAGAAGCTTTCTTT.

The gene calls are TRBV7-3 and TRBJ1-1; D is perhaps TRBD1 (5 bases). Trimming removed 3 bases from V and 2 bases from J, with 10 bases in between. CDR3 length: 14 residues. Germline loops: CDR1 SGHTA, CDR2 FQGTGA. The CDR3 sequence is CASSLGGSNTEAFF. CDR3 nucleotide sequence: TGTGCCAGCAGCTTGGGGGGTTCCAACACTGAAGCTTTCTTT.

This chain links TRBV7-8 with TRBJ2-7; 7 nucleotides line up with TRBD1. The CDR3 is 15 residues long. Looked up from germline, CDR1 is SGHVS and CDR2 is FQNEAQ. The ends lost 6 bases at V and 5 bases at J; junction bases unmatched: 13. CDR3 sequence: CASSPQRTGRHEQYF. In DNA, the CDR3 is TGTGCCAGCAGTCCTCAGAGGACAGGTAGACACGAGCAGTACTTC.

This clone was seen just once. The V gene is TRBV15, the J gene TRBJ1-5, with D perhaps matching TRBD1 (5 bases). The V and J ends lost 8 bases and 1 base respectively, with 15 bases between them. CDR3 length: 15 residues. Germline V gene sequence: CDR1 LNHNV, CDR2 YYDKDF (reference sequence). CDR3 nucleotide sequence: TGTGCCACCGGCATCGTCGGGGGGAGCAATCAGCCCCAGCATTTT. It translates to CATGIVGGSNQPQHF.

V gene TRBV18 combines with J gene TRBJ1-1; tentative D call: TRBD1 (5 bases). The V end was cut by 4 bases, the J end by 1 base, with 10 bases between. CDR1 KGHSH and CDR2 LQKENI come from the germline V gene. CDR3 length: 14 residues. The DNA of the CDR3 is TGTGCCAGCTCACTCCAGACAGAGAACACTGAAGCTTTCTTT. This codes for CASSLQTENTEAFF.

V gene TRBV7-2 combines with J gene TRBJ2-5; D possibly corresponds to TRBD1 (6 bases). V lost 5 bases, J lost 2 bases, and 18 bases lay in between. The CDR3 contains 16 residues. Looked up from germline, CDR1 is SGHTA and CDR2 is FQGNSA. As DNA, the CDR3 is TGTGCCAGCAGCCAAATCCCCCTAGGGGGTCAAGAGACCCAGTACTTC. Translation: CASSQIPLGGQETQYF.

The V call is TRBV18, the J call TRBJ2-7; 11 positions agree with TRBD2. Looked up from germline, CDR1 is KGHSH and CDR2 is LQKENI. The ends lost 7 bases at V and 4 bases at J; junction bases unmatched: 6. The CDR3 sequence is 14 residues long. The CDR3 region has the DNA TGTGCCAGCTTTTCCGGGACTAGCGGTTACGAGCAGTACTTC. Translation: CASFSGTSGYEQYF.

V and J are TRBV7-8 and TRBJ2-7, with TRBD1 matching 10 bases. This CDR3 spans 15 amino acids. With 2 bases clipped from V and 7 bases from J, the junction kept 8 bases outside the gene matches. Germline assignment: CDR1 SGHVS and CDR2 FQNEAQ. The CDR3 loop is CASSLPGQGVGEQYF. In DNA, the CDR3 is TGTGCCAGCAGCTTACCAGGACAGGGGGTAGGGGAGCAGTACTTC.

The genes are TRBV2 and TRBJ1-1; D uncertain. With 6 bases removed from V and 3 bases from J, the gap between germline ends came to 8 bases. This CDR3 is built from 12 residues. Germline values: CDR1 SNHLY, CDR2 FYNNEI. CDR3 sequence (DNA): TGTGCCAGCAGGGAGGCCTACACTGAAGCTTTCTTT. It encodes CASREAYTEAFF.

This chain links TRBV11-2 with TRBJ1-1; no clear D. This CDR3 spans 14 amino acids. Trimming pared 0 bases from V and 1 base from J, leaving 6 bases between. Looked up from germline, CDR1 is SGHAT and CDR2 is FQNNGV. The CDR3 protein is CASSLERGNTEAFF. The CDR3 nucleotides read TGTGCCAGCAGCTTAGAACGGGGGAACACTGAAGCTTTCTTT. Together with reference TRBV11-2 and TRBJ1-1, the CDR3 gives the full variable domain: EAGVAQSPRYKIIEKRQSVAFWCNPISGHATLYWYQQILGQGPKLLIQFQNNGVVDDSQLPKDRFSAERLKGVDSTLKIQPAKLEDSAVYLCASSLERGNTEAFFGQGTRLTVV.

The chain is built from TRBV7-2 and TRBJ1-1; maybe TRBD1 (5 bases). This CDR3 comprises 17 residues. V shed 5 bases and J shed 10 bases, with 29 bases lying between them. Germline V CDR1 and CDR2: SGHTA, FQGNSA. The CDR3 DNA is TGTGCCAGCAGCCAACAGACGGGAGGGTTTCGGGGGGTTGTAGCTTTCTTT. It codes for CASSQQTGGFRGVVAFF.

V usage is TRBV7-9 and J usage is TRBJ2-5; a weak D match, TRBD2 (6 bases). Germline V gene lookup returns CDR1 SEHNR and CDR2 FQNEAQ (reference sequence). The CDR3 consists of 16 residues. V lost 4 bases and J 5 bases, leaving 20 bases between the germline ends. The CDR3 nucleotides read TGTGCCAGCAGCTCCCTCGCGGGGAATGTGGTTGAGACCCAGTACTTC. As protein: CASSSLAGNVVETQYF. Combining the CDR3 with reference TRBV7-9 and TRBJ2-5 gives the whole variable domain DTGVSQNPRHKITKRGQNVTFRCDPISEHNRLYWYRQTLGQGPEFLTYFQNEAQLEKSRLLSDRFSAERPKGSFSTLEIQRTEQGDSAMYLCASSSLAGNVVETQYFGPGTRLLVL.

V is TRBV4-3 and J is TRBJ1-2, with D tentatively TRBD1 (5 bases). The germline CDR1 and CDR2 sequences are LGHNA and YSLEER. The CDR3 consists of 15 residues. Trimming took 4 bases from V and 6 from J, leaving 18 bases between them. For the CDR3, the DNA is TGCGCCAGCAGCCTGAGCGGTCGGGGGGGAGATGGCTACACCTTC. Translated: CASSLSGRGGDGYTF.

The CDR3 coding sequence is TGTGCCAGTAACGGACAGGTCGGAGGGGATACGCAGTATTTT. Residues: CASNGQVGGDTQYF. The genes are TRBV19 and TRBJ2-3; perhaps TRBD1 as D (7 bases). Trimming removed 7 bases at V and 6 bases at J, with 17 bases between. The CDR3 runs to 14 residues. The germline CDR1 and CDR2 sequences are LNHDA and SQIVND (reference sequence). The full variable domain, with the rest looked up from reference TRBV19 and TRBJ2-3, is DGGITQSPKYLFRKEGQNVTLSCEQNLNHDAMYWYRQDPGQGLRLIYYSQIVNDFQKGDIAEGYSVSREKKESFPLTVTSAQKNPTAFYLCASNGQVGGDTQYFGPGTRLTVL.

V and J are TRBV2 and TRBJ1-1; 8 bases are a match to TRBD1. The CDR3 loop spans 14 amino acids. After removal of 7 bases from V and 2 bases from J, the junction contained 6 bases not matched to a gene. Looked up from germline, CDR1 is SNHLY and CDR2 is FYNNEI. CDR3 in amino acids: CASIEDRANTEAFF. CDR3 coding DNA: TGTGCCAGCATTGAGGACAGGGCAAACACTGAAGCTTTCTTT.

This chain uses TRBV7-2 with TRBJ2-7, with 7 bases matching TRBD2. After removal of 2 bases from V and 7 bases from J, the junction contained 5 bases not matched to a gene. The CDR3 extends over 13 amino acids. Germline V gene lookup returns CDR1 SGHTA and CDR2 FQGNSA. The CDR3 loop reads CASSLTTGGEQYF. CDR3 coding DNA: TGTGCCAGCAGCTTAACGACCGGGGGGGAGCAGTACTTC.

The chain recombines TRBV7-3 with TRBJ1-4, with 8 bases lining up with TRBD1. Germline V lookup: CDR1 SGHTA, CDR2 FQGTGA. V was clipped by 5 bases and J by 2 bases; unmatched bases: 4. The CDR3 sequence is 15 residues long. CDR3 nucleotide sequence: TGTGCCAGCAGCCCAACAGGGGGGACTAATGAAAAACTGTTTTTT. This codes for CASSPTGGTNEKLFF.

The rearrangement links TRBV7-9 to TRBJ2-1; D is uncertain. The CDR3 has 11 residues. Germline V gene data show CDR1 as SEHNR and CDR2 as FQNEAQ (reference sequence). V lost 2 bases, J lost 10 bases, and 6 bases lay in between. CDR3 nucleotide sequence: TGTGCCAGCAGCTTATCTCAGGAGCAGTTCTTC. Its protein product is CASSLSQEQFF. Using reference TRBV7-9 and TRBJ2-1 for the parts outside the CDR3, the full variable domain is DTGVSQNPRHKITKRGQNVTFRCDPISEHNRLYWYRQTLGQGPEFLTYFQNEAQLEKSRLLSDRFSAERPKGSFSTLEIQRTEQGDSAMYLCASSLSQEQFFGPGTRLTVL.

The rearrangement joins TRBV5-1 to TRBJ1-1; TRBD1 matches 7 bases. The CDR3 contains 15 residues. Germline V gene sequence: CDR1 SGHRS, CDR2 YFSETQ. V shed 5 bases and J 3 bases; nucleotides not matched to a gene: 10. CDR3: CASRQQGLADTEAFF. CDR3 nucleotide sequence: TGCGCCAGCAGACAACAGGGGCTGGCGGACACTGAAGCTTTCTTT.

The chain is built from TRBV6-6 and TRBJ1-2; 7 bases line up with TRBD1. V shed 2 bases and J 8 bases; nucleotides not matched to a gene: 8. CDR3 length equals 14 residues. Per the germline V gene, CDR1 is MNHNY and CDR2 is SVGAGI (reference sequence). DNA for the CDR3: TGTGCCAGCAGTTACCCAGGGGGGTGGGAAGGCTACACCTTC. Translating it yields CASSYPGGWEGYTF.

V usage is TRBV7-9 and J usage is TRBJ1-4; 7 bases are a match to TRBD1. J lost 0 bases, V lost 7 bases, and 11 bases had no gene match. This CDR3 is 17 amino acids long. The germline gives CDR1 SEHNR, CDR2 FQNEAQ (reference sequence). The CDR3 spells CASTRWDSLATNEKLFF. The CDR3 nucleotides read TGTGCCAGCACACGGTGGGACAGCCTTGCAACTAATGAAAAACTGTTTTTT.

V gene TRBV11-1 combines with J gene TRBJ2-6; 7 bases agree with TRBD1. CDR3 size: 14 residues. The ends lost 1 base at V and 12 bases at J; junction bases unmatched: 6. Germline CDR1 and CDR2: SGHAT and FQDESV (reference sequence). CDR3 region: CASSLEGAASVLTF. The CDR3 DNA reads TGTGCCAGCAGCTTAGAGGGGGCGGCCTCCGTCCTGACTTTC. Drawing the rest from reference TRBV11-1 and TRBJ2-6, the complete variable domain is EAEVAQSPRYKITEKSQAVAFWCDPISGHATLYWYRQILGQGPELLVQFQDESVVDDSQLPKDRFSAERLKGVDSTLKIQPAELGDSAMYLCASSLEGAASVLTFGAGSRLTVL.

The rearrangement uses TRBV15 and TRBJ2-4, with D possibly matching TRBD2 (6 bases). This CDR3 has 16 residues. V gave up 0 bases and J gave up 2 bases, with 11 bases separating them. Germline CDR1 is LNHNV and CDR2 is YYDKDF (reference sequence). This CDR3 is CATSRDGGGPKNIQYF. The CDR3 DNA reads TGTGCCACCAGCAGAGATGGGGGAGGACCCAAAAACATTCAGTACTTC.